These 26 T cell receptor beta chains originate from one sample sequenced in a study of spatial heterogeneity in lung cancer. TCRdb recomputed calls from the 5' RACE reads with MiXCR, one row per CDR3 protein. The table includes approximately 52,000 distinct CDR3 sequences, approximately 7% detected once. As to time point: sample taken at primary tumor resection. The input material, whole RNA from tumor, nontumor lung or frozen PBMC, was sequenced unsorted. This specimen was PBMCs, taken at surgery. The receptors were gathered from a female donor with early-stage non-small cell lung cancer.

This clonotype showed up many times. The V call is TRBV27, the J call TRBJ2-5, with 9 bases aligning to TRBD1. The ends lost 3 bases at V and 4 bases at J; junction bases unmatched: 9. The CDR3 runs to 16 residues. The germline V gene encodes CDR1 MNHEY and CDR2 SMNVEV (reference sequence). In DNA, the CDR3 is TGTGCCAGCAGTTTCCGGGGACAGGGCGGAGGAGAGACCCAGTACTTC. Translated, it gives CASSFRGQGGGETQYF.

This clonotype has at least ten counts. CDR3 sequence reads: CASSPGTGLEGTEAFF. The CDR3 region has the DNA TGTGCCAGCTCACCAGGTACAGGGTTGGAGGGCACTGAAGCTTTCTTT. The chain joins TRBV18 to TRBJ1-1; perhaps TRBD1 as D (6 bases). V lost 2 bases to trimming and J lost 4 bases, with 17 bases between them. Germline V gene sequence: CDR1 KGHSH, CDR2 LQKENI. The CDR3 runs to 16 residues.

J is TRBJ2-5 and V is TRBV6-1; 8 bases are shared with TRBD2. With 7 bases clipped from V and 4 bases from J, the junction kept 14 bases outside the gene matches. Looked up from germline, CDR1 is MNHNS and CDR2 is SASEGT. The CDR3 sequence is 16 residues long. In DNA form, the CDR3 reads TGTGCCAGCACCGGAAGGCTAGCGGGTCTAGGAGAGACCCAGTACTTC. Protein sequence: CASTGRLAGLGETQYF.

V and J are TRBV5-1 and TRBJ2-1; TRBD2 aligns across 9 bases. The CDR3 runs to 18 residues. Trimming at V came to 1 base and at J to 6 bases, leaving 14 bases not matched to a gene. Germline loops: CDR1 SGHRS, CDR2 YFSETQ. CDR3 region: CASSLFHSGGMAVNEQFF. For the CDR3, the DNA is TGCGCCAGCAGCTTGTTTCATAGCGGGGGCATGGCTGTCAATGAGCAGTTCTTC.

In this sample, this clonotype turned up many times. The V and J genes are TRBV7-3 and TRBJ2-1, with 7 bases fitting TRBD1. This CDR3 has 16 amino acids. J was trimmed by 2 bases and V by 5 bases; bases with no gene match: 9. Germline CDR1 and CDR2: SGHTA and FQGTGA. The CDR3 loop is CASSKNPGTAYNEQFF. CDR3 nucleotides: TGTGCCAGCAGCAAAAACCCCGGGACAGCCTACAATGAGCAGTTCTTC.

The chain combines TRBV5-1 with TRBJ1-2, with 10 bases lining up with TRBD1. Germline values: CDR1 SGHRS, CDR2 YFSETQ. The V segment lost 4 bases and the J segment 3 bases; nucleotides outside the gene matches: 3. The CDR3 has 14 residues. This chain's CDR3 is CASSRGTGDYGYTF. CDR3 nucleotides: TGCGCCAGCAGCAGAGGGACAGGGGACTATGGCTACACCTTC.

This clonotype was seen many times. This rearrangement joins TRBV5-1 to TRBJ2-5, with TRBD1 matching over 7 bases. V shed 2 bases and J 1 base; nucleotides not matched to a gene: 2. The germline V gene has CDR1 SGHRS and CDR2 YFSETQ. The CDR3 runs 14 residues. CDR3 residues: CASSFRTGQETQYF. CDR3 bases: TGCGCCAGCAGCTTTCGGACAGGCCAAGAGACCCAGTACTTC. Full variable domain (missing parts from reference TRBV5-1 and TRBJ2-5): KAGVTQTPRYLIKTRGQQVTLSCSPISGHRSVSWYQQTPGQGLQFLFEYFSETQRNKGNFPGRFSGRQFSNSRSEMNVSTLELGDSALYLCASSFRTGQETQYFGPGTRLLVL.

This clonotype was detected many times. The V and J genes are TRBV5-5 and TRBJ1-4; 7 nucleotides agree with TRBD1. V dropped 4 bases and J dropped 6; count of bases not matched to a gene: 3. The CDR3 runs 13 residues. Germline V gene lookup returns CDR1 SGHKS and CDR2 YYEKEE (reference sequence). Here the CDR3 reads CASSPQGDEKLFF. DNA for the CDR3: TGTGCCAGCAGCCCCCAGGGGGATGAAAAACTGTTTTTT.

This clonotype was counted a few times. V is TRBV6-6 and J is TRBJ2-7; D not resolved. CDR3 length: 15 residues. Per the germline V gene, CDR1 is MNHNY and CDR2 is SVGAGI (reference sequence). V was trimmed by 2 bases and J by 1 base, leaving 12 bases between them. CDR3 in amino acids: CASSYHLGGSYEQYF. The DNA for the CDR3 is TGTGCCAGCAGTTACCATCTCGGCGGATCCTACGAGCAGTACTTC.

V and J are TRBV5-1 and TRBJ2-2; tentative D call: TRBD2 (6 bases). CDR3 size: 13 residues. Germline CDR1 SGHRS, CDR2 YFSETQ. Trimming stripped 1 base from V and 6 bases from J, with 7 bases between. This CDR3 is CASSLWGAGELFF. The CDR3 DNA is TGCGCCAGCAGCTTGTGGGGGGCCGGGGAGCTGTTTTTT.

This clonotype was picked up a small number of times. The chain uses TRBV2 and TRBJ2-1; D may be TRBD1 or TRBD2 (6 bases each). V lost 6 bases and J lost 7, with 16 bases in between. Germline V gene lookup returns CDR1 SNHLY and CDR2 FYNNEI. CDR3 length: 14 residues. CDR3 residues: CASRPWGARNEQFF. The CDR3 bases are TGTGCCAGCAGGCCTTGGGGGGCCCGAAATGAGCAGTTCTTC.

This clonotype occurred many times. The rearrangement uses TRBV20-1 and TRBJ2-1; 7 bases are shared with TRBD2. This CDR3 contains 13 residues. Unmatched junction bases numbered 7, after V lost 5 bases and J lost 6 bases. Germline loops: CDR1 DFQATT, CDR2 SNEGSKA (reference sequence). CDR3 coding DNA: TGCAGTGCTGACCTCGTAGCGGGCAATGAGCAGTTCTTC. This sequence encodes CSADLVAGNEQFF.

This clonotype was seen ten or more times. The chain links TRBV7-9 to TRBJ1-1; the D gene is possibly TRBD1 (5 bases). The CDR3 is 15 amino acids. Trimming pared 5 bases from V and 5 bases from J, leaving 18 bases between. Per germline, CDR1 SEHNR and CDR2 FQNEAQ (reference sequence). Written as DNA, the CDR3 is TGTGCCAGCAGCCCCCCTGGGGGGGAGAGAACTGAAGCTTTCTTT. The encoded protein is CASSPPGGERTEAFF.

This clonotype was found a few times. CDR3 sequence reads: CSATSGGSNQPQHF. DNA of the CDR3: TGCAGTGCTACCTCGGGGGGTAGCAATCAGCCCCAGCATTTT. The chain recombines TRBV20-1 with TRBJ1-5; D might be TRBD1 (5 bases). Between the trimmed V and J ends, which lost 4 bases and 0 bases, there was a span of 10 bases. This CDR3 is 14 amino acids long. Germline V gives CDR1 DFQATT, CDR2 SNEGSKA (reference sequence).

This clonotype appeared many times. An end of the junction differs from the germline gene, which may be a read error. The chain links TRBV7-7 to TRBJ2-5; tentative D call: TRBD1 (6 bases). Germline assignment: CDR1 SSHAT and CDR2 FNYEAQ (reference sequence). CDR3 length: 13 residues. CDR3 in DNA: TGTGCTAGCAGCTTATGGGACACAGAGACCCAGTACTTC. Translation: CASSLWDTETQYF.

This clonotype was detected many times. V and J are TRBV28 and TRBJ2-1; 9 bases are shared with TRBD2. The CDR3 loop spans 14 amino acids. CDR1 and CDR2 from the germline V gene are MDHEN and SYDVKM. Losses at the gene ends were 5 bases for V and 9 bases for J; bases not matched to a gene: 8. CDR3 nucleotides: TGTGCCAGCAGTAGCGGGGGGACCTCTGTTGAGCAGTTCTTC. Protein product: CASSSGGTSVEQFF.

This clonotype was seen ten or more times. This chain connects TRBV28 to TRBJ1-5; 11 nucleotides match TRBD1. From germline, CDR1 is MDHEN and CDR2 SYDVKM. V dropped 6 bases and J dropped 6; count of bases not matched to a gene: 4. The CDR3 has 14 amino acids. The CDR3 coding sequence is TGTGCCAGCAGACCGGGACAGGGGGGTCAGCCCCAGCATTTT. This encodes CASRPGQGGQPQHF.

The table lists this clonotype with many counts. The chain combines TRBV7-6 with TRBJ1-5; D may be TRBD1 (6 bases). Germline loops: CDR1 SGHVS, CDR2 FNYEAQ. This CDR3 is 18 amino acids long. Trimming pared 5 bases from V and 4 bases from J, leaving 24 bases between. Here the CDR3 DNA reads TGTGCCAGCAGCCTAAGACAGGACCCCGGGACACTGAATCAGCCCCAGCATTTT. Translation: CASSLRQDPGTLNQPQHF.

This clonotype was seen many times. This chain uses TRBV7-9 with TRBJ2-5, with D possibly TRBD1 on 6 matching bases. This CDR3 comprises 16 residues. Per germline, CDR1 SEHNR and CDR2 FQNEAQ (reference sequence). V was trimmed by 1 base and J by 0 bases, leaving 12 bases between them. DNA for the CDR3: TGTGCCAGCAGCTTAGTCGCACAGGGATACCAAGAGACCCAGTACTTC. As protein: CASSLVAQGYQETQYF.

This clonotype showed up many times. The chain couples TRBV20-1 to TRBJ1-3; TRBD1 is a possible D gene (6 bases). Germline values: CDR1 DFQATT, CDR2 SNEGSKA (reference sequence). V was pared by 5 bases and J by 4 bases, with 12 bases between. CDR3 length equals 13 residues. CDR3 in amino acids: CSAHQGLGNTIYF. The CDR3 DNA follows: TGCAGTGCTCACCAGGGGTTAGGAAACACCATATATTTT.

This clonotype was detected ten times or more. The chain carries TRBV25-1 and TRBJ1-5; 7 nucleotides align to TRBD1. V lost 5 bases and J lost 5; bases outside the gene matches: 3. The CDR3 length is 13 residues. From germline, CDR1 is MGHDK and CDR2 SYGVNS. The CDR3 protein is CASSKQGYQPQHF. In nucleotides, the CDR3 is TGTGCCAGCAGTAAACAGGGGTATCAGCCCCAGCATTTT.

This clonotype occurred many times. The V and J genes are TRBV6-5 and TRBJ2-6, with D maybe TRBD1 (6 bases). CDR1 is MNHEY and CDR2 is SVGAGI in the germline V gene. V gave up 6 bases and J gave up 1 base, with 10 bases separating them. CDR3 length: 15 amino acids. The CDR3 coding sequence is TGTGCCAGCAGACCACAGGGATCTGGGGCCAACGTCCTGACTTTC. This encodes CASRPQGSGANVLTF.

This clonotype showed up just a few times. This may arise from a read error, as a much more abundant clone is one base away. The chain is built from TRBV18 and TRBJ2-7; D may be TRBD2 (5 bases). Germline CDR1 is KGHSH and CDR2 is LQKENI. The CDR3 covers 12 residues. The chain's CDR3 is CTSSPGTYEQYF. DNA for the CDR3: TGTACCAGCTCACCGGGAACCTACGAGCAGTACTTC.

This clonotype turned up a few times. The CDR3 DNA reads as TGTGCCATCAGAAGAAGCGGGGAAGGGTGGGATGAGCAGTTCTTC. Encoded protein: CAIRRSGEGWDEQFF. The rearrangement links TRBV10-3 to TRBJ2-1; TRBD2 agrees at 7 bases. Germline CDR1 is ENHRY and CDR2 is SYGVKD. CDR3 length: 15 residues. V trimming: 6 bases; J trimming: 8 bases; junction bases outside the gene matches: 13.

This clonotype was detected a few times. The chain couples TRBV6-1 to TRBJ2-2; D not certain. The CDR3 covers 13 residues. Germline lookup yields CDR1 MNHNS and CDR2 SASEGT. Trimming removed 4 bases from V and 7 bases from J, with 10 bases in between. CDR3 sequence: CASSVNRLGELFF. CDR3 coding DNA: TGTGCCAGCAGTGTAAACAGACTCGGGGAGCTGTTTTTT.

The genes are TRBV7-8 and TRBJ2-2; D may be TRBD1 (5 bases). V shed 10 bases and J shed 1 base, with 13 bases lying between them. This CDR3 is built from 14 residues. The germline gives CDR1 SGHVS, CDR2 FQNEAQ. The DNA of the CDR3 is TGTGCCACCGAACCCACAGGGAACACCGGGGAGCTGTTTTTT. It codes for CATEPTGNTGELFF.